A selection of T cell receptor beta chains follows, all from one sample in a study of T-cell memory formation after mild COVID-19. TCRdb itself ran the 5' RACE reads through MiXCR, one entry per CDR3 protein. The sample lists hundreds of thousands of distinct CDR3 sequences; about a fifth were seen once. The sample consisted of PBMCs or a T cell subset sorted from them (not recorded which). The source is an adult woman who had mild COVID-19 (a few samples of this study predate the infection). Cell type and time point are not known. CDR3s include the opening cysteine and the closing phenylalanine or tryptophan. D genes are given only for firm matches. The size field is filled for only some rows; it gives once, few, many or a size class.

cdr3_nt cdr3_aa clone_size d_call j_call v_call
TGTGCCAGCAGTTACGCAATGGGCGGGGGGGCCCTTGAGACCCAGTACTTC CASSYAMGGGALETQYF NA TRBD2 TRBJ2-5 TRBV6-6
TGTGCCAGCAGTCTCGGGACAGAGTACGAGCAGTACTTC CASSLGTEYEQYF few TRBD1 TRBJ2-7 TRBV7-7
TGTGCCAGCAGTTCCGGACCGCCCGTAGACAATGAGCAGTTCTTC CASSSGPPVDNEQFF many NA TRBJ2-1 TRBV27
TGCGCCAGCAGCCCTTTAGCGGGAGGGAGGGAACATACGCAGTATTTT CASSPLAGGREHTQYF NA TRBD2 TRBJ2-3 TRBV4-3
TGCAGTGCGTGCGGGACTCCCCCGCACGGGGAGCTGTTTTTT CSACGTPPHGELFF few NA TRBJ2-2 TRBV20-1
TGTGCCACCAGTGCTGGGGCGGGACAGACCTACGAGCAGTACTTC CATSAGAGQTYEQYF once NA TRBJ2-7 TRBV24-1
TGTGCCAGCAGCGATGCGGGAGGACCCTACAATGAGCAGTTCTTC CASSDAGGPYNEQFF NA TRBD2 TRBJ2-1 TRBV7-3
TGTGCCAGCAGTTTAGGGGATGGCTACACCTTC CASSLGDGYTF many NA TRBJ1-2 TRBV7-9
TGCGCCAGCAGCCCGGGACTCCGGGACGGGGAGCTGTTTTTT CASSPGLRDGELFF few NA TRBJ2-2 TRBV5-1
TGCGCCAGCAGCTTGTCGGCAGCAGCTAACTATGGCTACACCTTC CASSLSAAANYGYTF NA NA TRBJ1-2 TRBV5-1
TGCAGTGCGATCCGCCCGGCCACAGACTACGAGCAGTACTTC CSAIRPATDYEQYF NA NA TRBJ2-7 TRBV20-1
TGTGCCAGCAGCGCCGGGACAGGAAATTACGAGCAGTACTTC CASSAGTGNYEQYF many TRBD1 TRBJ2-7 TRBV5-5
TGTGCCAGCAGCCCACCTGAGGACCTGGGGACCGGGGAGCTGTTTTTT CASSPPEDLGTGELFF few NA TRBJ2-2 TRBV6-5
TGTGCCAGCAGCCCCTCCGGGGCTGCGGAGACCCAGTACTTC CASSPSGAAETQYF few NA TRBJ2-5 TRBV7-9